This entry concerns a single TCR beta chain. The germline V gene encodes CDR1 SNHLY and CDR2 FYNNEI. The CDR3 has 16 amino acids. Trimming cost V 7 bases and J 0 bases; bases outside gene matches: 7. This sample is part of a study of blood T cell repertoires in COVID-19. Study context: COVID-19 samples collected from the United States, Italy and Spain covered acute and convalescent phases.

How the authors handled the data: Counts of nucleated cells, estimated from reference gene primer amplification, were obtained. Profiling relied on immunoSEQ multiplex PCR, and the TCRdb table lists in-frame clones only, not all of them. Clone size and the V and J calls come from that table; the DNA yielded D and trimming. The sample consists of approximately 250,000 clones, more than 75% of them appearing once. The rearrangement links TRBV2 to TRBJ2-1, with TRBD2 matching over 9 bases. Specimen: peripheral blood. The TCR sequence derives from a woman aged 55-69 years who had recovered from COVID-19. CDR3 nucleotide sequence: TGTGCCAGCACGTTTAGCGGGGGTAGCTCCTACAATGAGCAGTTCTTC. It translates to CASTFSGGSSYNEQFF.